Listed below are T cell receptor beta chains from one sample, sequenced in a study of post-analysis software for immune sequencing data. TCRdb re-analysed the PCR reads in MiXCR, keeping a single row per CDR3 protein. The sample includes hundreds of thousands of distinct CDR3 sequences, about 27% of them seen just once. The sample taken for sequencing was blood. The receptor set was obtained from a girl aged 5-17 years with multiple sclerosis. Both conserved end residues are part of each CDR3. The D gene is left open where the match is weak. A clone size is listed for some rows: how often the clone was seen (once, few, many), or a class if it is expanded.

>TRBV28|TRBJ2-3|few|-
TGTGCCAGCAGTTTATCGGCAGGGGCGGCAGATACGCAGTATTTT
CASSLSAGAADTQYF
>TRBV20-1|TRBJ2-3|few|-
TGCAGTGCTACAACGGACGGGTGGGGTCTCACAGATACGCAGTATTTT
CSATTDGWGLTDTQYF
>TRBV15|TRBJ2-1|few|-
TGTGCCACCAGCGGATGGGGCCGGGACTCAAGGAATGAGCAGTTCTTC
CATSGWGRDSRNEQFF
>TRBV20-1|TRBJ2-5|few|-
TGCAGTGGGAACCAACTAGTTTCGACCCAGTACTTC
CSGNQLVSTQYF
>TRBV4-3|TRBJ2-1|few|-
TGCGCCAGCAGCCAAAGAGACTTCGGCATCGAGCAGTTCTTC
CASSQRDFGIEQFF
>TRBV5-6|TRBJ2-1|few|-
TGTGCCAGCAGCCCCAGACTCCGGGTCTACAATGAGCAGTTCTTC
CASSPRLRVYNEQFF
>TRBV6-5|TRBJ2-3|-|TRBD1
TGTGCCGGCAGTCGTGGGACAGCTCCTAGCACAGATACGCAGTATTTT
CAGSRGTAPSTDTQYF
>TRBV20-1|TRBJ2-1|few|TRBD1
TGCAGTGCTAGGGAGGCACAGGGGGCAGCAGTCGATGAGCAGTTCTTC
CSAREAQGAAVDEQFF
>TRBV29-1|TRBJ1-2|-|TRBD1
TGCAGCGTAGAACCGGGACAGGGGCAATATGGCTACACCTTC
CSVEPGQGQYGYTF
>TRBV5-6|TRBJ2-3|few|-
TGTGCCAGCAGCCTGATATCAGGGGCAGATACGCAGTATTTT
CASSLISGADTQYF
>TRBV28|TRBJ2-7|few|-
TGTGCCAGCAGTTTATTCGGGGGCAGCACCTACGAGCAGTACTTC
CASSLFGGSTYEQYF
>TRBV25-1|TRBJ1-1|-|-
TGTGCCAGCAGTGAATCCGGTGAAGCTTTCTTT
CASSESGEAFF
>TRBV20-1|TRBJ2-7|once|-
TGCAGTGCTAGAGGATTGGGACCTTCGGGCGAGCAGTACTTC
CSARGLGPSGEQYF
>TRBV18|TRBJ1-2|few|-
TGTGCCAGCTCAAGGGAGGCCTACCCTAACTATGGCTACACCTTC
CASSREAYPNYGYTF
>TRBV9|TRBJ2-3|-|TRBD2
TGTGCCAGCAGCCCCCGGCGATCGGATAGCGGGACAGATACGCAGTATTTT
CASSPRRSDSGTDTQYF
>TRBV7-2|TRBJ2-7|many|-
TGTGCCAGCAGCTTGGGCGGAGGGGGCTCCTACGAGCAGTACTTC
CASSLGGGGSYEQYF
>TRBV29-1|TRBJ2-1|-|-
TGCAGCGGTTGGCCGAGCTCCTACAATGAGCGGTTCTTC
CSGWPSSYNERFF
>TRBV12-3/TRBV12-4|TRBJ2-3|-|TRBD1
TGTGCCACGGGACAGGGCCTTAGAACAGATACGCAGTATTTT
CATGQGLRTDTQYF
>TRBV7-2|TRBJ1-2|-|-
TGTGCCAGCAGCTTTTTCCAGAACTACGGCTACACCTTC
CASSFFQNYGYTF
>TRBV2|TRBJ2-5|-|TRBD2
TGTGCCAGCAGTGAAAATTTCGGGAGGGTGGAGCAGTACTTC
CASSENFGRVEQYF
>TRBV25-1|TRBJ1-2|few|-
TGTGCCAGCAGTGAGGTTGGGGGGTCTGGCTACACCTTC
CASSEVGGSGYTF
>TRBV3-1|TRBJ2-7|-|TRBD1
TGTGCCAGCAGCCAAACTCGGGACAGGGGGTCAGGCGAGCAGTACTTC
CASSQTRDRGSGEQYF
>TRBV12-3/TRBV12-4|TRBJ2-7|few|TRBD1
TGTGCCAGCAGTCCACGGGGGACAGGGGGCAAGAACGAGCAGTACTTC
CASSPRGTGGKNEQYF
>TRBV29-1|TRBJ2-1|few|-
TGCAGCGTCGCGGGGGGGGACAGGAACAATGAGCAGTTCTTC
CSVAGGDRNNEQFF
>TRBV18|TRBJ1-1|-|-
TGTGCCGGCTCACCCCCTTTGGGTAGCACTGAAGCTTTCTTT
CAGSPPLGSTEAFF
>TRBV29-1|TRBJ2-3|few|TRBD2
TGCAGCGTTTCCGGGAGGCTCACAGATACGCAGTATTTT
CSVSGRLTDTQYF
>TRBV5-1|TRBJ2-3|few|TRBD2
TGCGCCAGCAGACAACCCCCGGGACTAGCGGTCCGAAGCACAGATACGCAGTATTTT
CASRQPPGLAVRSTDTQYF
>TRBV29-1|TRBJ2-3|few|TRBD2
TGCAGCGTTGAAGGGGGGGGTTGGCCTAGCGGACTCACAGATACGCAGTATTTT
CSVEGGGWPSGLTDTQYF
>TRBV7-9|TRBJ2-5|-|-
TGTGCCAGCAGCCCGATCGGGGGGCCCCAAGAGACCCAGTACTTC
CASSPIGGPQETQYF
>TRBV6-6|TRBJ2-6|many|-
TGTGCCAGCCAGCGCAGCGGACCCAGGTCTGGGGCCAACGTCCTGACTTTC
CASQRSGPRSGANVLTF
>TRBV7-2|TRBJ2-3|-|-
TGTGCCAGCAGCTTACGCGGGACCATGGCAGATACGCAGTATTTT
CASSLRGTMADTQYF
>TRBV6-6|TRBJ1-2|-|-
TGTGCCAGCAGTTATTGGGGTTCGGGGGGCTACACCTTC
CASSYWGSGGYTF
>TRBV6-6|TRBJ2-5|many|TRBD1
TGTGCCAGCAGTAGGGGACAGGGGGAGACCCAGTACTTC
CASSRGQGETQYF
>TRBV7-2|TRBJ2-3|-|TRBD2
TGTGCCAGCAGCTTAGTACTAGCGGGAGCAGGGCCAGATACGCAGTATTTT
CASSLVLAGAGPDTQYF
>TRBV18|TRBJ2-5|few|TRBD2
TGTGCCAGCTCCCCACCTAGAGGAGCGGGAGTATCGGAGACCCAGTACTTC
CASSPPRGAGVSETQYF
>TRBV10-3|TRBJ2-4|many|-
TGTGCCATCAGTGAGGCCAGGGAGGACATTCAGTACTTC
CAISEAREDIQYF
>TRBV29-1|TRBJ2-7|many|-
TGCAGCGTAAAACGAAGGGGGGGCGGAACCTACGAGCAGTACTTC
CSVKRRGGGTYEQYF
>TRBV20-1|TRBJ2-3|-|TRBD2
TGCAGTGCTTTTAGCGGGGGTAGCACAGATACGCAGTATTTT
CSAFSGGSTDTQYF
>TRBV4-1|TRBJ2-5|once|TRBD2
TGCGCCAGCAGCCCCTCCGAGGGGCTAGCGGGTAGAAATGAGCAGTACTTC
CASSPSEGLAGRNEQYF
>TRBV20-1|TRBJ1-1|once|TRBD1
TGCAGTGCCCCTGGGTCCGGGACAGGGGCTGTTTTGAACACTGAAGCTTTCTTT
CSAPGSGTGAVLNTEAFF
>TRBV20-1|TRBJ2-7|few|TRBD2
TGCAGTGCCCACCCGGCGGGGGGCTACGAGCAGTACTTC
CSAHPAGGYEQYF
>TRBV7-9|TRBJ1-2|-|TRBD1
TGTGCCAGCAGCTTAGGGACAGGGTTAAACACCTTC
CASSLGTGLNTF
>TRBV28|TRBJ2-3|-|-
TGTGCCAGCATCGACACCGGGACATCGGACTGGGAGACAGATACGCAGTATTTT
CASIDTGTSDWETDTQYF
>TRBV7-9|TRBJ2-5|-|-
TGTGCCAGCATGAGTTGGCTCCAGACCCAGTACTTC
CASMSWLQTQYF
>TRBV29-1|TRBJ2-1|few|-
TGCAGCTTTACTCCTAACTCCTACAATGAGCAGTTCTTC
CSFTPNSYNEQFF
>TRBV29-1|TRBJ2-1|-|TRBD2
TGCAGCGTCGAATCCGGGACTAGCGGGGGGTACAATGAGCAGTTCTTC
CSVESGTSGGYNEQFF
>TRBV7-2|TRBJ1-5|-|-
TGTGCCAGCAGCCCGGACGGCGCGTCGGGCCAGCCCCAGCATTTT
CASSPDGASGQPQHF
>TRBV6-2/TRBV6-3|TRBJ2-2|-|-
TGTGCCAGCAGCCGCGACGCCCACACCGGGGAGCTGTTTTTT
CASSRDAHTGELFF
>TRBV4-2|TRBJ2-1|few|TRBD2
TGTGCCAGCAGCCAAGAGACTAGCGGGGGGCAGCAGTTCTTC
CASSQETSGGQQFF
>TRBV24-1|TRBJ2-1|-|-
TGTGCCACCAGTGACGCCCTTGGGTCCTACAATGAGCAGTTCTTC
CATSDALGSYNEQFF
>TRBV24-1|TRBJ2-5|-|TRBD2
TGTGCCACCAGTGATGCCGGACTAGCGGGAACGCACCAAGAGACCCAGTACTTC
CATSDAGLAGTHQETQYF
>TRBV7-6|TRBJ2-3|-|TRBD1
TGTGCCAGCAGCTTTGACCGGGACAGGGGCACAGATACGCAGTATTTT
CASSFDRDRGTDTQYF
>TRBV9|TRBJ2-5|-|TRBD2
TGTGCCAGCAGCGTAGGTGGGACTAGCGGGGGGGCAGAGACCCAGTACTTC
CASSVGGTSGGAETQYF
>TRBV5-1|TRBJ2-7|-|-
TGCGCCAGCAGCTTGCCAGGGCATAGCTCCTACGAGCAGTACTTC
CASSLPGHSSYEQYF